The next 30 T cell receptor beta chains were all read from a single sample in a study of response to subunit inactivated influenza vaccine. TCRdb recomputed calls from the RT-PCR reads with MiXCR, one row per CDR3 protein. This sample carries hundreds of thousands of distinct CDR3 sequences, under 20% of them seen once, and the ten largest clones take about a tenth. This material consisted of PBMCs from blood, taken roughly 5 days after vaccination. The receptors were sampled from a man aged 50 or older who received an inactivated influenza vaccine.

In nucleotides, the CDR3 is TGTGCCAGCAGTTACTCTGAGAGCGAGCAGTACTTC. Amino acids: CASSYSESEQYF. V is TRBV6-6 and J is TRBJ2-7, with D uncertain. The V and J ends lost 0 bases and 6 bases respectively, with 6 bases between them. This CDR3 is 12 amino acids long. Germline CDR1 and CDR2: MNHNY and SVGAGI (reference sequence).

This chain connects TRBV28 to TRBJ2-7, with 11 positions matching TRBD2. The trim removed 6 bases at V and 0 bases at J, leaving 16 bases unmatched. Germline V CDR1 and CDR2: MDHEN, SYDVKM. The CDR3 contains 19 residues. The DNA of the CDR3 is TGTGCCAGCAGCCGCGGACTAGCGGGTTTTGGCCTGAGCTCCTACGAGCAGTACTTC. Translating it yields CASSRGLAGFGLSSYEQYF. The complete variable domain, with remaining parts taken from reference TRBV28 and TRBJ2-7, reads DVKVTQSSRYLVKRTGEKVFLECVQDMDHENMFWYRQDPGLGLRLIYFSYDVKMKEKGDIPEGYSVSREKKERFSLILESASTNQTSMYLCASSRGLAGFGLSSYEQYFGPGTRLTVT.

The chain carries TRBV10-3 and TRBJ2-3; a possible D gene is TRBD2 (5 bases). The length of the CDR3 is 16 residues. V was pared by 1 base and J by 1 base, with 12 bases between. Germline CDR1 ENHRY, CDR2 SYGVKD. CDR3 protein: CAISELLFGGTDTQYF. In DNA, the CDR3 is TGTGCCATCAGTGAGTTGCTGTTCGGGGGCACAGATACGCAGTATTTT.

The chain recombines TRBV20-1 with TRBJ1-5; TRBD1 is a possible D gene (5 bases). V lost 0 bases to trimming and J lost 7 bases, with 22 bases between them. Germline values: CDR1 DFQATT, CDR2 SNEGSKA (reference sequence). This CDR3 region has 17 residues. CDR3 in DNA: TGCAGTGCTAGAGACCCGTCCAGGGTTGAGGGCGGACAGCCCCAGCATTTT. Its protein is CSARDPSRVEGGQPQHF.

The chain joins TRBV6-2 or TRBV6-3 to TRBJ2-1, with D hard to call. V lost 10 bases and J 7 bases, leaving 29 bases between the germline ends. The CDR3 has 17 amino acids. The germline gives CDR1 MNHEY, CDR2 SVGEGT. CDR3 sequence: CATHKLRVATVVNEQFF. The CDR3 DNA reads as TGTGCCACCCACAAACTTAGAGTCGCCACCGTAGTTAATGAGCAGTTCTTC.

The V gene is TRBV28, the J gene TRBJ2-3; weak D call: TRBD1 (5 bases). Deletions cut 5 bases from V and 3 bases from J, with 18 bases between. This CDR3 is built from 16 residues. CDR1 and CDR2 (germline): MDHEN, SYDVKM. CDR3 loop: CASSPPSGRVTDTQYF. CDR3 nucleotides: TGTGCCAGCAGTCCCCCCTCGGGCAGGGTAACAGATACGCAGTATTTT. The variable domain in full, with the rest retrieved from reference TRBV28 and TRBJ2-3, is DVKVTQSSRYLVKRTGEKVFLECVQDMDHENMFWYRQDPGLGLRLIYFSYDVKMKEKGDIPEGYSVSREKKERFSLILESASTNQTSMYLCASSPPSGRVTDTQYFGPGTRLTVL.

This clonotype has just a few counts. This sequence joins TRBV7-8 and TRBJ2-2; 7 bases fit TRBD2. The CDR3 is 17 residues long. CDR1 SGHVS and CDR2 FQNEAQ come from the germline V gene. Trimming cost V 5 bases and J 0 bases; bases outside gene matches: 9. In DNA, the CDR3 is TGTGCCAGCAGCCTAACGGGGGAGGGCCCGAACACCGGGGAGCTGTTTTTT. Its translation is CASSLTGEGPNTGELFF.

In its sample, this clonotype was seen many times. J is TRBJ1-5 and V is TRBV7-8, with D perhaps TRBD1 (6 bases). CDR3 size: 13 residues. Between the trimmed V and J ends, which lost 1 base and 9 bases, there was a span of 10 bases. Looked up from germline, CDR1 is SGHVS and CDR2 is FQNEAQ. CDR3 in DNA: TGTGCCAGCAGCTTAGGCAGGGGTGGGCCCCAGCATTTT. It encodes CASSLGRGGPQHF.

This clonotype has a handful of counts. This sequence joins TRBV20-1 and TRBJ2-3; 10 bases fit TRBD2. Germline V gives CDR1 DFQATT, CDR2 SNEGSKA (reference sequence). The CDR3 runs to 14 residues. V lost 5 bases and J lost 9; bases outside the gene matches: 11. CDR3: CSAPKREGGQTQYF. The CDR3 DNA reads as TGCAGTGCTCCCAAGCGGGAGGGTGGTCAAACGCAGTATTTT.

The chain carries TRBV6-5 and TRBJ2-2; 12 bases agree with TRBD2. V lost 0 bases and J lost 1; bases outside the gene matches: 0. This CDR3 has 17 amino acids. Germline V gives CDR1 MNHEY, CDR2 SVGAGI. For the CDR3, the DNA is TGTGCCAGCAGTTACTCGACTAGCGGGGGGAACACCGGGGAGCTGTTTTTT. This translates into CASSYSTSGGNTGELFF.

This clonotype was seen repeatedly, ten times or more. This chain connects TRBV12-3 or TRBV12-4 to TRBJ2-7; D is ambiguous. The V end lost 3 bases, the J end lost 5 bases, and 11 bases lay between the germline ends. CDR3 length equals 13 residues. The CDR3 DNA reads as TGTGCCAGCAGTTTCGATGGGATCCACGAGCAGTACTTC. It codes for CASSFDGIHEQYF.

Here the CDR3 reads CASRHGRGNTGELFF. CDR3 nucleotides: TGTGCCAGCAGACACGGACGGGGGAACACCGGGGAGCTGTTTTTT. The chain joins TRBV7-9 to TRBJ2-2, with a possible D match to TRBD2 (5 bases). Germline CDR1 is SEHNR and CDR2 is FQNEAQ (reference sequence). CDR3 length equals 15 residues. V was shortened by 6 bases and J by 1 base, with 12 bases between the two germline ends.

This clonotype was detected a few times. The chain recombines TRBV18 with TRBJ2-1; D remains ambiguous. V was shortened by 3 bases and J by 5 bases, with 14 bases between the two germline ends. Per germline, CDR1 KGHSH and CDR2 LQKENI. This CDR3 has 15 residues. The CDR3 bases are TGTGCCAGCTCACCTCCCCCCCCGAGACACAATGAGCAGTTCTTC. Translating it yields CASSPPPPRHNEQFF.

The V gene is TRBV7-9, the J gene TRBJ2-7; tentatively, D is TRBD2 (6 bases). Germline V gene sequence: CDR1 SEHNR, CDR2 FQNEAQ (reference sequence). Trimming took off 5 bases at V and 0 bases at J, with 17 bases between the two ends. This CDR3 has 16 residues. The CDR3 sequence: CASSPRRVASSYEQYF. CDR3 DNA sequence: TGTGCCAGCAGCCCAAGGAGGGTGGCGAGCTCCTACGAGCAGTACTTC.

Here the CDR3 DNA reads TGCAGTGCTAGAGATCTCCGGGACCCAGGAGCCGGGGAGCTGTTTTTT. Protein product: CSARDLRDPGAGELFF. This chain uses TRBV20-1 with TRBJ2-2, with D possibly being TRBD1 or TRBD2 (5 bases each). CDR1 and CDR2 (germline): DFQATT, SNEGSKA (reference sequence). V was shortened by 0 bases and J by 6 bases, with 17 bases between the two germline ends. The CDR3 is 16 residues long.

This clonotype was seen more than once but under ten times. This chain joins TRBV10-3 and TRBJ2-1; a weak D match, TRBD2 (8 bases). The CDR3 is made up of 15 amino acids. Germline CDR1 reads ENHRY; CDR2 reads SYGVKD. V lost 10 bases and J lost 1, with 17 bases in between. In nucleotides, the CDR3 is TGTGCCAAAAGGGGGCAGCGGGAGTCCTACAATGAGCAGTTCTTC. Its translation: CAKRGQRESYNEQFF.

This clonotype has a handful of counts. The chain joins TRBV6-5 to TRBJ1-2, with TRBD1 matching 7 bases. The germline V gene encodes CDR1 MNHEY and CDR2 SVGAGI. Trimming removed 2 bases from V and 13 bases from J; junction bases left unmatched: 4. The length of the CDR3 is 11 residues. The CDR3 DNA reads TGTGCCAGCAGTTACGCAGGGGGAGTCACCTTC. This codes for CASSYAGGVTF.

The chain couples TRBV7-8 to TRBJ1-2; 8 nucleotides line up with TRBD1. This CDR3 has 15 residues. After removal of 5 bases from V and 4 bases from J, the junction contained 9 bases not matched to a gene. Germline CDR1 SGHVS, CDR2 FQNEAQ. The CDR3 protein is CASSPRTGTFYGYTF. The CDR3 coding sequence is TGTGCCAGCAGCCCACGGACAGGGACGTTCTATGGCTACACCTTC.

This clonotype was seen repeatedly, ten times or more. This chain links TRBV27 with TRBJ2-2; D uncertain. The germline CDR1 and CDR2 sequences are MNHEY and SMNVEV (reference sequence). V was shortened by 2 bases and J by 7 bases, with 17 bases between the two germline ends. The CDR3 has 16 residues. The CDR3 reads CASSLNSYIVGGELFF. DNA for the CDR3: TGTGCCAGCAGTTTAAACTCGTACATAGTGGGCGGGGAGCTGTTTTTT.

V gene TRBV20-1 combines with J gene TRBJ2-1, with D perhaps matching TRBD1 (5 bases). This CDR3 contains 12 residues. Trimming took 7 bases from V and 7 from J, leaving 14 bases between them. Germline lookup yields CDR1 DFQATT and CDR2 SNEGSKA (reference sequence). As DNA, the CDR3 is TGCAGTGTTTGGCAGGGAAATAATGAGCAGTTCTTC. Translation gives CSVWQGNNEQFF.

This clonotype has only a few counts. The chain links TRBV6-2 or TRBV6-3 to TRBJ2-1; TRBD2 agrees at 9 bases. Losses at the gene ends were 0 bases for V and 5 bases for J; bases not matched to a gene: 8. The CDR3 is 17 amino acids. Germline V CDR1 and CDR2: MNHEY, SVGEGT. Here the CDR3 DNA reads TGTGCCAGCAGTTACTCGATATCTAGCGGGGCTAACAATGAGCAGTTCTTC. This translates into CASSYSISSGANNEQFF.

The sample holds a few counts of this clonotype. V and J are TRBV27 and TRBJ1-2; 8 nucleotides line up with TRBD1. Looked up from germline, CDR1 is MNHEY and CDR2 is SMNVEV (reference sequence). The CDR3 runs 15 residues. Trimming removed 4 bases from V and 7 bases from J; junction bases left unmatched: 11. This CDR3 reads CASSSGQGNLGGYTF. CDR3 bases: TGTGCCAGCAGTTCTGGACAGGGCAATTTGGGTGGCTACACCTTC.

This clonotype came up a few times. The CDR3 spells CSAGTGSPGLAGVNEQYF. The CDR3 DNA follows: TGCAGTGCGGGGACAGGGTCTCCGGGACTAGCGGGAGTAAACGAGCAGTACTTC. The genes are TRBV20-1 and TRBJ2-7; 14 bases are a match to TRBD2. J was trimmed by 5 bases and V by 6 bases; bases with no gene match: 18. The germline V gene encodes CDR1 DFQATT and CDR2 SNEGSKA (reference sequence). The CDR3 consists of 18 residues.

In this sample, this clonotype turned up a few times. The chain is built from TRBV11-2 and TRBJ2-7; TRBD2 matches 9 bases. Per the germline V gene, CDR1 is SGHAT and CDR2 is FQNNGV. This CDR3 has 21 amino acids. The J segment lost 8 bases and the V segment lost 2 bases, leaving 28 bases of the junction unmatched. CDR3 sequence: CASSLLWTGSSLAGPPMKQYF. The CDR3 DNA sequence: TGTGCCAGCAGCTTACTTTGGACAGGAAGCAGTCTAGCGGGGCCTCCAATGAAGCAGTACTTC.

In its sample, this clonotype was seen many times. The V call is TRBV27, the J call TRBJ1-5; D may be TRBD1 (5 bases). CDR1 and CDR2 (germline): MNHEY, SMNVEV (reference sequence). With 5 bases removed from V and 0 bases from J, the gap between germline ends came to 14 bases. There are 16 residues in the CDR3. Written as DNA, the CDR3 is TGTGCCAGCAGTACGGTTGGGACCGCTAGCAATCAGCCCCAGCATTTT. This codes for CASSTVGTASNQPQHF.

The rearrangement links TRBV5-1 to TRBJ1-6; the D gene is possibly TRBD1 (5 bases). V was cut by 2 bases and J by 1 base, with 10 bases left in between. Germline V CDR1 and CDR2: SGHRS, YFSETQ. The length of the CDR3 is 16 residues. In nucleotides, the CDR3 is TGCGCCAGCAGCTTCGAGGGGCTGTCCTATAATTCACCCCTCCACTTT. Translating it yields CASSFEGLSYNSPLHF.

Only a few counts were recorded for this clonotype. The chain carries TRBV12-3 or TRBV12-4 and TRBJ1-5; D is unresolved. The CDR3 contains 14 residues. The germline V and J ends were trimmed by 3 bases and 0 bases, with 6 bases remaining between them. The CDR3 DNA sequence: TGTGCCAGCAGTTTCGAGGCTAGCAATCAGCCCCAGCATTTT. The encoded protein is CASSFEASNQPQHF.

This clonotype was observed at least ten times. For the CDR3, the DNA is TGCAGCGTTGTGACGATGGCCTACGAGCAGTACTTC. Translation gives CSVVTMAYEQYF. The rearrangement uses TRBV29-1 and TRBJ2-7; D unclear. CDR1 is SQVTM and CDR2 is ANQGSEA in the germline V gene. This CDR3 comprises 12 residues. V was trimmed by 4 bases and J by 2 bases, leaving 9 bases between them.

This clonotype was counted a few times. The chain has TRBV12-3 or TRBV12-4 and TRBJ1-1, with 11 bases aligning to TRBD1. This CDR3 comprises 15 residues. Trimming removed 1 base from V and 8 bases from J; junction bases left unmatched: 6. DNA for the CDR3: TGTGCCAGCAGTTTAGGGGGACAGGGGGATTCAGAAGCTTTCTTT. It encodes CASSLGGQGDSEAFF.

This clonotype was seen ten or more times. This chain uses TRBV12-3 or TRBV12-4 with TRBJ2-1; the match to TRBD1 covers 11 bases. This CDR3 spans 14 amino acids. Trimming removed 5 bases from V and 9 bases from J; junction bases left unmatched: 6. This chain's CDR3 is CASSRGTGGAEQFF. CDR3 coding DNA: TGTGCCAGCAGTCGCGGGACAGGGGGGGCTGAGCAGTTCTTC.